The clone carrying this TCR beta chain was picked up many times. Its antigen is unknown. Germline CDR1 is DFQATT and CDR2 is SNEGSKA (reference sequence). V gave up 0 bases and J gave up 1 base, with 12 bases separating them. The CDR3 loop spans 16 amino acids. Preparation of the TCRbeta library used unique molecular identifiers. TCRdb used MiXCR to reprocess the PCR reads, holding one entry per CDR3 protein. The table lists around 670,000 distinct CDR3 sequences, around 13% of them singletons, with roughly 0.84% in the top ten. This sample was taken from a study of T-cell reconstitution after alpha-beta-depleted transplantation in children. Findings and limits, study-wide: There were reportedly several hundred expanded graft clones from which alpha-beta T cells came about two months after transplant. Surviving recipient T cells and intrathymic progenitors accounted for some patients' high TCRbeta diversity at day 60. Most T-cell counts and diversity one year after the transplant came from T cells that were newly produced.

The sequences come from PBMCs, collected before TCRalphabeta/CD19-depleted stem cell transplant. The rearrangement links TRBV20-1 to TRBJ2-2, with D tentatively TRBD1 or TRBD2 (6 bases each). The receptor was isolated from a girl aged 2 to 9 with congenital amegakaryocytic thrombocytopenia, due to receive a stem cell transplant. The CDR3 nucleotides are TGCAGTGCTAGAGATCCCAGGGGAGGGAACACCGGGGAGCTGTTTTTT. This sequence encodes CSARDPRGGNTGELFF.